This T cell receptor beta chain was recovered during a study of cytomegalovirus exposure and HLA in healthy donors. Primers included in the PCR were 60 Vbeta and 13 Jbeta primers. Method: immunoSEQ multiplex PCR; TCRdb's copy keeps in-frame clones and lacks some. The table shows 130,000 or so clones, with around three fifths occurring only once. Input material: PBMCs. The sequence was collected from a woman between 40 and 50 years old in good health and CMV-seronegative.

CDR3 residues: CASSQGGQTYGYTF. The CDR3 coding sequence is TGTGCCAGCAGTCAGGGGGGTCAGACCTATGGCTACACCTTC. This chain joins TRBV27 and TRBJ1-2; 7 bases are a match to TRBD1. CDR3 size: 14 residues. V gave up 5 bases and J gave up 4 bases; unmatched junction bases: 7. The germline gives CDR1 MNHEY, CDR2 SMNVEV (reference sequence).